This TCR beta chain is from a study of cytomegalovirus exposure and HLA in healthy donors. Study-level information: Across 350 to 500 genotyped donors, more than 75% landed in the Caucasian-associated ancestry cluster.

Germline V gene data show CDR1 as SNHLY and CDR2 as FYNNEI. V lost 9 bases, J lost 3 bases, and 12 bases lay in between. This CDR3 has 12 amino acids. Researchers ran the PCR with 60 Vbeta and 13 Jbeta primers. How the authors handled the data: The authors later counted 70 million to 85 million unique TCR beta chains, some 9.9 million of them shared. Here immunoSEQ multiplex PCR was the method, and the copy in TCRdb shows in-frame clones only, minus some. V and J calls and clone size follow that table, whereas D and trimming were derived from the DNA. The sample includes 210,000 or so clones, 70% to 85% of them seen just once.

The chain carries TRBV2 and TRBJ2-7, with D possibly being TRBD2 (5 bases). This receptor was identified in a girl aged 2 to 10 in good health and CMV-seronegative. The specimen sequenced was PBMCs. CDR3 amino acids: CASKGRDYEQYF. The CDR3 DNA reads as TGTGCCAGTAAAGGGAGAGACTACGAGCAGTACTTC.